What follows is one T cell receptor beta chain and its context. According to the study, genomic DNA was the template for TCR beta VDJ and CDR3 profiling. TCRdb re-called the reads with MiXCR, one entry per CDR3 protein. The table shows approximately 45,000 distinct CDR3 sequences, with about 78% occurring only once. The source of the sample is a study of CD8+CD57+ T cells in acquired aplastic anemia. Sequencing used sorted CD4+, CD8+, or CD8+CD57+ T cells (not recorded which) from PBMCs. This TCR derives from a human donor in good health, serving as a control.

CDR3 loop: CASSSGVRGTDTQYF. CDR3 in DNA: TGTGCCAGTAGTAGCGGAGTTAGGGGCACAGATACGCAGTATTTT. The rearrangement uses TRBV19 and TRBJ2-3; D is undetermined. V was trimmed by 4 bases and J by 1 base, leaving 12 bases between them. The CDR3 has 15 residues. CDR1 and CDR2 from the germline V gene are LNHDA and SQIVND (reference sequence).